These 12 T cell receptor beta chains were all obtained from the same sample, sequenced in a study of T-cell memory formation after mild COVID-19. TCRdb passed the 5' RACE reads through MiXCR, listing each CDR3 protein once. The top ten clones hold under 15% of a sample with about 470,000 distinct CDR3 sequences, 20% to 30% of them seen once. The specimen sequenced was PBMCs or a T cell subset sorted from them (not recorded which). These TCRs come from an adult woman who had mild COVID-19 (a few samples of this study predate the infection). Cell type and time point are not known.

V usage is TRBV7-2 and J usage is TRBJ1-2; 10 bases are a match to TRBD1. V trimming: 6 bases; J trimming: 7 bases; junction bases outside the gene matches: 8. From germline, CDR1 is SGHTA and CDR2 FQGNSA. This CDR3 spans 14 amino acids. The CDR3 protein is CASSSPDRGPGYTF. DNA for the CDR3: TGTGCCAGCAGTTCACCCGACAGGGGGCCTGGCTACACCTTC.

This chain connects TRBV4-1 to TRBJ2-7, with D perhaps assigned TRBD1 or TRBD2 (5 bases each). The germline V and J ends were trimmed by 0 bases and 0 bases, with 12 bases remaining between them. CDR3 size: 16 residues. Looked up from germline, CDR1 is MGHRA and CDR2 is YSYEKL. As DNA, the CDR3 is TGCGCCAGCAGCCAAGATCTGGCAGGGAGCTCCTACGAGCAGTACTTC. This gives the protein CASSQDLAGSSYEQYF.

This clonotype has only a few counts. The CDR3 reads CASSSGTGSSNEQFF. The CDR3 bases are TGTGCCAGCAGTTCCGGGACAGGGTCCTCTAATGAGCAGTTCTTC. The gene calls are TRBV6-1 and TRBJ2-1, with 9 bases aligning to TRBD1. Trimming at V came to 5 bases and at J to 7 bases, leaving 9 bases not matched to a gene. CDR3 length equals 15 residues. CDR1 is MNHNS and CDR2 is SASEGT in the germline V gene.

This sequence joins TRBV10-3 and TRBJ2-7; D not certain. The germline V gene encodes CDR1 ENHRY and CDR2 SYGVKD. There are 12 residues in the CDR3. The germline V and J ends were trimmed by 8 bases and 6 bases, with 14 bases remaining between them. The CDR3 nucleotides read TGTGCCATCGGGTCTTTATTGGGCGAGCAGTACTTC. Translated, it gives CAIGSLLGEQYF.

The chain couples TRBV5-1 to TRBJ1-2, with 7 bases lining up with TRBD1. CDR1 is SGHRS, CDR2 YFSETQ, per germline. The CDR3 is 12 amino acids. J was trimmed by 7 bases and V by 0 bases; bases with no gene match: 0. CDR3 nucleotide sequence: TGCGCCAGCAGCTTGGAGGGGGCTGGCTACACCTTC. Its translation is CASSLEGAGYTF. The full variable domain, its missing parts supplied by reference TRBV5-1 and TRBJ1-2, is KAGVTQTPRYLIKTRGQQVTLSCSPISGHRSVSWYQQTPGQGLQFLFEYFSETQRNKGNFPGRFSGRQFSNSRSEMNVSTLELGDSALYLCASSLEGAGYTFGSGTRLTVV.

This clonotype was seen a few times. This chain joins TRBV2 and TRBJ2-5; the D gene is possibly TRBD2 (6 bases). The CDR3 loop spans 13 amino acids. Germline CDR1 is SNHLY and CDR2 is FYNNEI. Trimming took off 5 bases at V and 9 bases at J, with 16 bases between the two ends. The CDR3 nucleotides read TGTGCCAGCAGTCGGGACTCCTCGGAGGCCCAGTACTTC. This translates into CASSRDSSEAQYF.

The chain combines TRBV15 with TRBJ2-2; 7 bases align to TRBD1. There are 17 residues in the CDR3. CDR1 and CDR2 from the germline V gene are LNHNV and YYDKDF (reference sequence). V was clipped by 3 bases and J by 2 bases; unmatched bases: 9. The CDR3 loop is CATSRTTGDLNTGELFF. The CDR3 DNA reads as TGTGCCACCAGCAGGACTACAGGGGACCTTAACACCGGGGAGCTGTTTTTT. The full variable domain, in which reference TRBV15 and TRBJ2-2 provide the parts outside the CDR3, is DAMVIQNPRYQVTQFGKPVTLSCSQTLNHNVMYWYQQKSSQAPKLLFHYYDKDFNNEADTPDNFQSRRPNTSFCFLDIRSPGLGDTAMYLCATSRTTGDLNTGELFFGEGSRLTVL.

This clonotype was seen only a few times. V and J are TRBV11-1 and TRBJ2-5; D may be TRBD1 (5 bases). Trimming left V 0 bases short and J 5 bases short, with 10 bases between. The CDR3 is 14 residues long. In germline, CDR1 is SGHAT, CDR2 FQDESV (reference sequence). The CDR3: CASSLAWGGETQYF. The CDR3 nucleotides read TGTGCCAGCAGCTTAGCGTGGGGCGGCGAGACCCAGTACTTC.

The chain couples TRBV28 to TRBJ2-6; D uncertain. V dropped 4 bases and J dropped 2 bases, with 6 bases sitting between them. Per germline, CDR1 MDHEN and CDR2 SYDVKM. The CDR3 contains 14 residues. CDR3 loop: CASSSGTGANVLTF. DNA for the CDR3: TGTGCCAGCAGTTCCGGCACTGGGGCCAACGTCCTGACTTTC. Filled out from reference TRBV28 and TRBJ2-6, the complete variable domain reads DVKVTQSSRYLVKRTGEKVFLECVQDMDHENMFWYRQDPGLGLRLIYFSYDVKMKEKGDIPEGYSVSREKKERFSLILESASTNQTSMYLCASSSGTGANVLTFGAGSRLTVL.

V usage is TRBV7-3 and J usage is TRBJ2-1; D might be TRBD1 (5 bases). The CDR3 is made up of 14 amino acids. Germline CDR1 is SGHTA and CDR2 is FQGTGA. With 5 bases removed from V and 6 bases from J, the gap between germline ends came to 14 bases. CDR3 protein: CASSPRQYSNEQFF. CDR3 in DNA: TGTGCCAGCAGCCCGAGACAGTATAGCAATGAGCAGTTCTTC.

This clonotype was counted between two and nine times. The chain joins TRBV29-1 to TRBJ1-5; no firm D call. The germline V gene encodes CDR1 SQVTM and CDR2 ANQGSEA. V shed 5 bases and J shed 4 bases, with 12 bases lying between them. The CDR3 length is 13 residues. The CDR3 is CSVLPVGNQPQHF. CDR3 nucleotides: TGCAGCGTTCTCCCGGTCGGTAATCAGCCCCAGCATTTT.

This clonotype has a count of ten or more. CDR3 coding DNA: TGCGCCAGCATCACCCCGGGGAATGAGCAGTTCTTC. It is translated as CASITPGNEQFF. The rearrangement links TRBV5-1 to TRBJ2-1, with a weak D call TRBD2 (5 bases). Trimming stripped 6 bases from V and 7 bases from J, with 11 bases between. The CDR3 extends over 12 amino acids. Germline V gives CDR1 SGHRS, CDR2 YFSETQ. The entire variable domain, with the rest obtained from reference TRBV5-1 and TRBJ2-1, is as follows: KAGVTQTPRYLIKTRGQQVTLSCSPISGHRSVSWYQQTPGQGLQFLFEYFSETQRNKGNFPGRFSGRQFSNSRSEMNVSTLELGDSALYLCASITPGNEQFFGPGTRLTVL.